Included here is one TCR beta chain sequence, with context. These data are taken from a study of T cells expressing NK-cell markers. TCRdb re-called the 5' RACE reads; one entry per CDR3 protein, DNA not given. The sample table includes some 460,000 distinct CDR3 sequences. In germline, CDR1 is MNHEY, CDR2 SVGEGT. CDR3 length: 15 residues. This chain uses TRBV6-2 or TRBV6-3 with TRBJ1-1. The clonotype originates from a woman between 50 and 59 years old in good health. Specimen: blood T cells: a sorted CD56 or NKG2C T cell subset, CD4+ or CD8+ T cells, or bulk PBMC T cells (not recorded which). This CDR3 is CASSYPSTVNTEAFF.